This T cell receptor (beta chain) is from a study of memory CD4+ T cells and cytomegalovirus serostatus. The data were produced by immunoSEQ multiplex PCR, yet TCRdb's version contains in-frame clones alone and is incomplete. Found here are 40,000 to 50,000 clones, over 60% of them singletons; the top ten hold roughly 2%. Single viable CD3+CD4+CD8-CD45RO+ cells were sorted as the memory CD4+ T cells. CDR1 is SGHRS and CDR2 is YFSETQ in the germline V gene. The V gene lost 0 bases and the J gene lost 5 bases, with 12 bases spanning the gap. There are 15 residues in the CDR3. The sequence was obtained from an adult in good health and CMV-seronegative. The sequenced sample consisted of memory CD4+ T cells from blood. This rearrangement joins TRBV5-1 to TRBJ2-4; D may correspond to TRBD1 or TRBD2 (5 bases each). As DNA, the CDR3 is TGCGCCAGCAGCTTGGAAGGCAGGGACGAAAACATTCAGTACTTC. Protein product: CASSLEGRDENIQYF.